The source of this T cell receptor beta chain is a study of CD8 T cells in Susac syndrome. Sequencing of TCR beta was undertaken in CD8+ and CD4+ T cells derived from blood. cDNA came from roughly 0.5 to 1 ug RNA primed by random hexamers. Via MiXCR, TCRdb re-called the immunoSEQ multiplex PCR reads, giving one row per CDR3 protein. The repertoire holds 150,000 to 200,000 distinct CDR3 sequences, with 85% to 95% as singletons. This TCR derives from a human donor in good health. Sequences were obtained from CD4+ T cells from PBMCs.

CDR3 in DNA: TGTGCCAGCAGTTTGACGTTGTCCCAAGGGCTAGCGGGAGGGCCGGGCAATGAGCAGTTCTTC. It specifies CASSLTLSQGLAGGPGNEQFF. V usage is TRBV28 and J usage is TRBJ2-1; TRBD2 matches at 12 bases. V lost 3 bases to trimming and J lost 6 bases; unmatched junction nucleotides: 21. Per germline, CDR1 MDHEN and CDR2 SYDVKM. There are 21 residues in the CDR3.